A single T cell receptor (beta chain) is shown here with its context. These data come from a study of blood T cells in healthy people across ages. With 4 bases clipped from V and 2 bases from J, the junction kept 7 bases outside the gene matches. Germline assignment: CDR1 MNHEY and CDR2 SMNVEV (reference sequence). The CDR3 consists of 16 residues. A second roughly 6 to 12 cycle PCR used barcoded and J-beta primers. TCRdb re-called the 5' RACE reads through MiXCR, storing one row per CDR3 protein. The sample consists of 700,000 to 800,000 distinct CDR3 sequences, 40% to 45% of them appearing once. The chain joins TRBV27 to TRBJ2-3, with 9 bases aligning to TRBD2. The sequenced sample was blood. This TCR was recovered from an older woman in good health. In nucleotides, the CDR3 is TGTGCCAGCAGTTCCCGCGGGAGGGCCCACACAGATACGCAGTATTTT. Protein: CASSSRGRAHTDTQYF.